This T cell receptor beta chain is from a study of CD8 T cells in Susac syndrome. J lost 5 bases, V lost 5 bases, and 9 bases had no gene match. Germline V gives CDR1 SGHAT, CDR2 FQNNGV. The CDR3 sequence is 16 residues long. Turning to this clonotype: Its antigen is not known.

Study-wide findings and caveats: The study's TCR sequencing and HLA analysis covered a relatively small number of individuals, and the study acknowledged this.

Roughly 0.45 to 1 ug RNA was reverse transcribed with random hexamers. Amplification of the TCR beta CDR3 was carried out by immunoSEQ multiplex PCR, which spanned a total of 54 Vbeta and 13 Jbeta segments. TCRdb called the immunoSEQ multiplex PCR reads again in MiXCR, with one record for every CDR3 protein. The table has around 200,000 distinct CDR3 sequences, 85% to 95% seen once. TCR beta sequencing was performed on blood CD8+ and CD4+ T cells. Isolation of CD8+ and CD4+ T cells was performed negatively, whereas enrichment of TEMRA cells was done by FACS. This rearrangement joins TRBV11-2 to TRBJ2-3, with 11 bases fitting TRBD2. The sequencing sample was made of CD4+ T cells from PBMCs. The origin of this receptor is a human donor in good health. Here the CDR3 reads CASSPPGLAARDTQYF. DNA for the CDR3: TGTGCCAGCAGCCCACCGGGACTAGCGGCGCGAGATACGCAGTATTTT.